The 18 T cell receptor beta chains below all came from one sample that was sequenced in a study of CD8+ T cells in alopecia areata. Reverse transcription of extracted RNA yielded cDNA, which provided the sequencing template. The protocol was immunoSEQ multiplex PCR, while the TCRdb copy is restricted to in-frame clones and leaves out a portion. The top ten clones hold 15% to 20% of a sample with tens of thousands of clones, around 70% of them seen once. Indicated treatment: oral pan-JAK inhibitor, 5-10 mg twice daily. Source: CD8+ T cells sorted from blood, taken at roughly week 45, from a patient treated with tofacitinib. The receptors stem from a human donor with alopecia areata.

The CDR3, as DNA: TGTGCCAGCAGTTTCGGCGGGGAGCTGTTTTTT. Amino acids: CASSFGGELFF. This sequence joins TRBV11-2 and TRBJ2-2; D is unclear. Per the germline V gene, CDR1 is SGHAT and CDR2 is FQNNGV. The CDR3 length is 11 residues. The V end was cut by 6 bases, the J end by 7 bases, with 6 bases between.

This chain uses TRBV11-2 with TRBJ2-5, with D possibly being TRBD1 or TRBD2 (6 bases each). V dropped 7 bases and J dropped 5 bases, with 17 bases sitting between them. CDR3 size: 14 residues. Germline V gene sequence: CDR1 SGHAT, CDR2 FQNNGV. The CDR3 DNA sequence: TGTGCCAGCACCCAATCGGGGGCAGGGGAGACCCAGTACTTC. Amino acid sequence: CASTQSGAGETQYF.

This clone was seen only a few times. Other nucleotide sequences in the sample specify the same CDR3. This chain uses TRBV7-2 with TRBJ1-6; 8 bases match TRBD1. From germline, CDR1 is SGHTA and CDR2 FQGNSA. The V segment lost 1 base and the J segment 9 bases; nucleotides outside the gene matches: 5. The CDR3 is made up of 15 amino acids. The CDR3 protein is CASSLGQGYRSPLHF. The CDR3 DNA reads as TGTGCCAGCAGCTTAGGACAGGGGTATCGTTCACCCCTCCACTTT.

This clone occurred once. The gene calls are TRBV5-4 and TRBJ2-5; 7 nucleotides match TRBD1. The CDR3 is 16 residues long. With V trimmed by 3 bases and J by 5 bases, 13 bases remained unmatched. CDR1 is SGHNT and CDR2 is YYREEE in the germline V gene (reference sequence). The CDR3: CASSWRYQTGTETQYF. CDR3 in DNA: TGTGCCAGCAGCTGGCGTTACCAGACAGGGACCGAGACCCAGTACTTC.

The rearrangement uses TRBV6-5 and TRBJ1-5, with 8 bases that match TRBD1. The length of the CDR3 is 13 residues. Unmatched junction bases numbered 4, after V lost 6 bases and J lost 6 bases. CDR1 is MNHEY and CDR2 is SVGAGI in the germline V gene. CDR3 in amino acids: CASSPGTGQPQHF. The CDR3 DNA is TGTGCCAGCAGCCCGGGGACAGGTCAGCCCCAGCATTTT.

This clone has just a few counts. The chain joins TRBV7-2 to TRBJ2-7; D gene ambiguous. Germline loops: CDR1 SGHTA, CDR2 FQGNSA. The V end lost 4 bases, the J end lost 3 bases, and 10 bases lay between the germline ends. The CDR3 extends over 13 amino acids. This chain's CDR3 is CASSSDPLYEQYF. The DNA of the CDR3 is TGTGCCAGCAGCTCAGACCCCCTCTACGAGCAGTACTTC. The variable domain in full, completed from reference TRBV7-2 and TRBJ2-7, reads GAGVSQSPSNKVTEKGKDVELRCDPISGHTALYWYRQSLGQGLEFLIYFQGNSAPDKSGLPSDRFSAERTGGSVSTLTIQRTQQEDSAVYLCASSSDPLYEQYFGPGTRLTVT.

The V call is TRBV10-3, the J call TRBJ2-1; 8 bases are shared with TRBD2. The CDR3 is made up of 16 amino acids. The germline V gene encodes CDR1 ENHRY and CDR2 SYGVKD. Losses at the gene ends were 2 bases for V and 5 bases for J; bases not matched to a gene: 8. CDR3 loop: CAISEPFSGENNEQFF. The CDR3 bases are TGTGCCATCAGTGAGCCCTTTAGCGGGGAGAACAATGAGCAGTTCTTC.

The chain's CDR3 is CASTLTGQGLAPLHF. The CDR3 nucleotides read TGTGCCAGCACCCTCACGGGACAGGGGTTGGCACCCCTCCACTTT. The V call is TRBV5-4, the J call TRBJ1-6, with 10 bases fitting TRBD1. The CDR3 loop spans 15 amino acids. J lost 11 bases, V lost 6 bases, and 11 bases had no gene match. Germline loops: CDR1 SGHNT, CDR2 YYREEE (reference sequence).

This clone was recorded a few times. A far larger clone is one base from this, pointing to a likely read error. Other DNA sequences within the sample encode an identical CDR3. The genes are TRBV7-2 and TRBJ2-2, with unresolved D. The CDR3 totals 13 residues. Germline lookup yields CDR1 SGHTA and CDR2 FQGNSA. V lost 2 bases and J lost 5, with 6 bases in between. CDR3 region: CASSLIGTGELFF. For the CDR3, the DNA is TGTGCCAGCAGCTTAATTGGGACCGGGGAGCTGTTTTTT.

This chain uses TRBV13 with TRBJ2-1; a possible D gene is TRBD2 (7 bases). CDR3 size: 14 residues. CDR1 is PRHDT and CDR2 is FYEKMQ in the germline V gene (reference sequence). Trimming stripped 2 bases from V and 7 bases from J, with 12 bases between. The CDR3 sequence is CASSLRRGANEQFF. The CDR3, as DNA: TGTGCCAGCAGCTTACGTCGGGGGGCGAATGAGCAGTTCTTC.

This clone was observed a single time. The CDR3 nucleotides read TGTGCCAGCAACGACTTGAACACTGAAGCTTTCTTT. It yields the protein CASNDLNTEAFF. The chain is built from TRBV13 and TRBJ1-1; D is uncertain. The CDR3 has 12 amino acids. Between the trimmed V and J ends, which lost 7 bases and 0 bases, there was a span of 6 bases. Germline values: CDR1 PRHDT, CDR2 FYEKMQ (reference sequence).

This chain joins TRBV30 and TRBJ1-1, with 10 bases matching TRBD1. Looked up from germline, CDR1 is GTSNPN and CDR2 is SVGIG (reference sequence). The CDR3 covers 12 residues. V shed 3 bases and J 6 bases; nucleotides not matched to a gene: 1. The CDR3 DNA reads as TGTGCCTGGAGGACAGGGGGCCCTGAAGCTTTCTTT. Its protein product is CAWRTGGPEAFF.

The V and J genes are TRBV4-1 and TRBJ1-1; no definite D call. Germline CDR1 and CDR2: MGHRA and YSYEKL. With 0 bases removed from V and 1 base from J, the gap between germline ends came to 9 bases. The CDR3 contains 15 residues. CDR3 nucleotides: TGCGCCAGCAGCCAAGATCCGTCCCCGAACACTGAAGCTTTCTTT. It codes for CASSQDPSPNTEAFF.

The CDR3 region is CSVTETYGYTF. Here the CDR3 DNA reads TGCAGCGTAACAGAGACCTATGGCTACACCTTC. The rearrangement uses TRBV29-1 and TRBJ1-2; D gene unclear. Trimming removed 6 bases at V and 4 bases at J, with 9 bases between. In germline, CDR1 is SQVTM, CDR2 ANQGSEA. This CDR3 has 11 residues.

The chain is built from TRBV4-3 and TRBJ1-2, with no clear D. The CDR3 is 17 amino acids. Trimming took off 0 bases at V and 4 bases at J, with 18 bases between the two ends. Per the germline V gene, CDR1 is LGHNA and CDR2 is YSLEER. CDR3 sequence (DNA): TGCGCCAGCAGCCAAGATAATGTTCGGGGTGGGAGCTATGGCTACACCTTC. Protein product: CASSQDNVRGGSYGYTF.

This clone was picked up a small number of times. The chain recombines TRBV6-5 with TRBJ2-1; a weak D match, TRBD2 (6 bases). Germline CDR1 and CDR2: MNHEY and SVGAGI. V lost 0 bases and J 4 bases, leaving 13 bases between the germline ends. The CDR3 extends over 16 amino acids. CDR3 DNA: TGTGCCAGCAGTTACTCGGAGGGGAAAGGGTACAATGAGCAGTTCTTC. Translation gives CASSYSEGKGYNEQFF.

As DNA, the CDR3 is TGTGCCTGTACCCTTCCAGGGGGCGAGGAAAAACTGTTTTTT. This encodes CACTLPGGEEKLFF. The chain couples TRBV30 to TRBJ1-4, with 8 bases that match TRBD1. V shed 6 bases and J 8 bases; nucleotides not matched to a gene: 11. Germline V gene sequence: CDR1 GTSNPN, CDR2 SVGIG (reference sequence). The CDR3 is 14 amino acids.

This clone was counted only a few times. V is TRBV6-5 and J is TRBJ1-1, with D uncertain. This CDR3 has 15 residues. Looked up from germline, CDR1 is MNHEY and CDR2 is SVGAGI. Trimming pared 6 bases from V and 0 bases from J, leaving 14 bases between. CDR3 sequence: CASSFRDYLNTEAFF. CDR3 bases: TGTGCCAGCAGCTTCCGGGATTACTTGAACACTGAAGCTTTCTTT.